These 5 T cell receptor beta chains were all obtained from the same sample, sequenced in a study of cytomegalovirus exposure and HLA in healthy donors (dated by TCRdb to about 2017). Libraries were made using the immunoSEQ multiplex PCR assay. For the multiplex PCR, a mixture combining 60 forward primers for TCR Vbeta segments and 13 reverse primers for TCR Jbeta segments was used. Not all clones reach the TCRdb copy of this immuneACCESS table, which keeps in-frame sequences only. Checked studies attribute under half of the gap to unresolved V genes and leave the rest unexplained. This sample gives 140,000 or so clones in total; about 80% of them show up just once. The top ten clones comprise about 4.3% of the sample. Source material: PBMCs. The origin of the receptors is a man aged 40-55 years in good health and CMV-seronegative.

This chain's CDR3 is CASSTDLREQYF. For the CDR3, the DNA is TGTGCCAGCTCAACAGATCTCCGGGAGCAGTACTTC. The genes are TRBV18 and TRBJ2-7; D not resolved. Trimming took off 5 bases at V and 7 bases at J, with 12 bases between the two ends. Germline CDR1 KGHSH, CDR2 LQKENI. CDR3 length: 12 amino acids.

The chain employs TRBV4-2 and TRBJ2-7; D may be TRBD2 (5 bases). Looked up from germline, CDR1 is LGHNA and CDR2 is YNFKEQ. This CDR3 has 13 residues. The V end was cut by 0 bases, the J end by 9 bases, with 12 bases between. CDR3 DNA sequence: TGTGCCAGCAGCCAAGACCTAGCCCTGGGGCAGTACTTC. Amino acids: CASSQDLALGQYF.

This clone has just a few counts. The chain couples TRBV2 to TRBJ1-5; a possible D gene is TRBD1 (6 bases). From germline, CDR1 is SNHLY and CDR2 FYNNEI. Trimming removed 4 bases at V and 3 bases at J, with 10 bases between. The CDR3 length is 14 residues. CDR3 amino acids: CASSARQDNQPQHF. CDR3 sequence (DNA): TGTGCCAGCAGTGCCCGACAGGACAATCAGCCCCAGCATTTT.

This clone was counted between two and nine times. CDR3 DNA sequence: TGCGCCAGCAGCTTGGCCTCCGGCGGGGCCCAGCATTTT. Translating it yields CASSLASGGAQHF. This chain joins TRBV5-1 and TRBJ1-5, with D unclear. The CDR3 contains 13 residues. The V end lost 0 bases, the J end lost 11 bases, and 12 bases lay between the germline ends. Looked up from germline, CDR1 is SGHRS and CDR2 is YFSETQ.

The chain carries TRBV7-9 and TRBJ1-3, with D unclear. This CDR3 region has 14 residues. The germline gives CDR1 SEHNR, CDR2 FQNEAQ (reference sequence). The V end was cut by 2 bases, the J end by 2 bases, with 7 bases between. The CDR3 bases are TGTGCCAGCAGCTTAAAAGCGGCTGGAAACACCATATATTTT. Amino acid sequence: CASSLKAAGNTIYF. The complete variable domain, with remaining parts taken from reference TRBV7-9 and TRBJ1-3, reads DTGVSQNPRHKITKRGQNVTFRCDPISEHNRLYWYRQTLGQGPEFLTYFQNEAQLEKSRLLSDRFSAERPKGSFSTLEIQRTEQGDSAMYLCASSLKAAGNTIYFGEGSWLTVV.